Detailed here is one T cell receptor beta chain. Its antigen has not been determined. There are no base qualities to consult, and no much larger clone falls within one base. The method was the immunoSEQ multiplex PCR assay. A mixture of 60 forward primers for TCR Vbeta segments and 13 reverse primers for TCR Jbeta segments was used in the multiplex PCR. The CDR3 region of rearranged TCR beta genes was amplified from genomic DNA by a multiplex PCR assay. The Illumina HiSeq System was used to sequence the amplified TCR beta libraries as 87-base-pair reads. Regarding the original processing steps: In a later analysis, tens of millions of unique TCR beta chains were counted across the approximately 640 repertoires, and about 10 million of these chains were shared by at least two donors. Raw reads were error-corrected and collapsed into unique sequences with a nearest-neighbor algorithm that merged closely related sequences to remove PCR and sequencing errors. CDR3 sequences were aligned to IMGT reference sequences to assign V, D and J gene segments. Each retained sequence needed at least a six-nucleotide match to both a V gene segment and a J gene segment. Rearrangements were classified as productive when the CDR3 lacked stop codons and remained in frame with V and J, and all other rearrangements were classified as non-productive. Following IMGT convention, CDR3 was defined as the stretch from the second conserved V-encoded cysteine to the conserved J-encoded phenylalanine. The earlier analysis of some 550 of the donors excluded any sequence lacking an unambiguous match to a single V gene segment. An earlier analysis of 550 to 650 of the donors classified V segments as functional when productive rearrangements were above 56.7% and as segregating when the standard deviation between donors was above 5%. A statistical classification framework was developed to diagnose cytomegalovirus status using the catalog of TCR beta chain sequences. In a later analysis, TCR nucleotide sequences were compared against IMGT/GENE-DB human TR gene sequences so that V and J genes could be assigned. Using the TCRdist pipeline, a later analysis assigned CDR3 sequences along with most-parsimonious VDJ recombination scenarios. A later analysis defined each TCR beta chain by its CDR3 amino acid sequence plus V-gene family, and excluded reads lacking a unique V-gene family. As a way to deal with suspected cross-contamination and a sequencing artifact, a later analysis dropped hundreds of nucleotide sequences that were highly shared and had low generation probability. In a later analysis, a clonal expansion index for each public chain was calculated from normalized within-repertoire ranks of inferred template counts. A later analysis computed generation probabilities with a VDJ recombination model fitted to out-of-frame rearrangements, and checked the results against IGoR. In a later analysis, hypergeometric tests were used to score TCR-TCR, TCR-HLA and TCR-CMV co-occurrence, with a repertoire-size bias correction applied to TCR pairs. A later analysis estimated false discovery rates by permuting HLA or CMV assignments 20 times. In a later analysis, co-occurring TCRs were grouped using DBSCAN, with TCRdist sequence similarity added in when clustering inside HLA-allele-positive subsets. Co-occurrence clustering excluded repertoires with fewer than 30,000 or more than 120,000 public chains, plus five with anomalous nucleotide sharing. TCRdb's version of the immuneACCESS table is confined to in-frame rearrangements and falls short of the full clone set. An unresolved V gene accounts for under half of the shortfall where checked; the remainder is of unknown origin. The DNA was the basis for D and trimming; V, J and clone size are from that table. This sample comprises about 120,000 clones, over 65% of them detected only once. 3.3% of the sample is held by the ten biggest clonotypes.

This sample was taken from a study of cytomegalovirus exposure and HLA in healthy donors (dated by TCRdb to about 2017). Regarding the research as a whole: An earlier analysis of approximately 550 of the donors reported 250 to 300 Gb of sequence data and 117 million unique TCR beta sequences from 190 million or so T cells. Roughly 320 gigabases of sequencing data and approximately 92 million unique TCR sequences made up an early release that covered about 640 HLA-typed donors. The genetic ancestry cluster associated with self-reported Caucasian donors included approximately 85% of the roughly 400 genotyped donors. The study aimed to test whether cataloging public T cell receptors could reveal signatures of past pathogen exposure. The study profiled the T cell repertoires of hundreds of subjects by immunosequencing and related them to cytomegalovirus serostatus. A separate validation cohort of roughly 110 different subjects was used in addition to the roughly 720-subject first cohort. To predict cytomegalovirus infection status, the study brought together high-throughput TCR immunosequencing, statistical association of individual TCRs with disease status, and machine learning. A later analysis re-examined previously published TCR beta repertoires from more than 550 donors and added high-resolution HLA genotyping to investigate patterns of TCR occurrence. Rather than using new phenotypic data, the later analysis identified candidate immune exposures from TCR beta sequences and from how often those sequences occurred across donors. An earlier analysis of nearly 600 of the donors applied high-throughput TCR beta sequencing to assess whether each TCR beta V gene segment acted as functional or pseudogenic. Donor age, sex, ethnicity and CMV serostatus were compiled together with the repertoire data. A later genetic analysis used genome-wide SNP genotypes for about three fifths of the 666 donors, treating that subset as a discovery cohort. All discovery cohort repertoires had been generated using a single sequencing platform. Both class I and class II loci were covered by HLA typing, at four-digit resolution. The number of donors typed differed by locus, with 629-630 for A, B, C, DRB1 and DQB1, over 500 for DQA1, 606 for DPA1, and 400 to 490 for DPB1. About 5 DR-DQ haplotypes were handled as single units for association and clustering, since linkage in the cohort was strong. Among around 400 genotyped donors of the cohort, an average of around 240,000 unique TCR beta nucleotide sequences was sequenced per donor, of which roughly 18% were non-productive.

The study at large found these results: Across donors, most TCR sequences were observed very rarely, whereas some public TCRs were present in many individuals. In both the original and validation cohorts, the classifier was reported to diagnose cytomegalovirus status with high specificity and sensitivity. The authors suggested that the approach could potentially be extended to other disease states and immunological phenotypes. In a later analysis, 16,951 TCR beta sequences were associated with specific HLA alleles at a false discovery rate of 0.05. Most CMV-associated TCR beta chains appeared to be HLA-restricted in a later analysis, and the HLA associations seemed to be driven largely by CMV exposure. Approximately 16 rarely observed V segments, including chromosome 9 orphons, were excluded from the earlier analysis of some 590 of the donors because counts were too low. In vitro tests confirmed that a few of the cytomegalovirus-associated TCR beta chains recognize cytomegalovirus antigens. Assigning TCR associations to individual alleles was difficult when HLA alleles, especially DR and DQ, strongly co-occurred. Compared with the roughly 720-donor mean, donors in an Asian-associated ancestry cluster had fewer N-insertions in productive TCRs, according to a later genetic analysis. In a later analysis, the rate of TCR association differed among HLA loci, with DRB1 alleles having the most associated TCRs and HLA-C alleles having the fewest. Presence/absence analyses assumed roughly uniform sequencing depth across donors, an assumption that may not hold. A group of highly shared sequence variants was considered likely to be a technical artifact of the sequencing pipeline. In an earlier analysis of 500 to 650 of the donors, most TCR beta V segments appeared in productive rearrangements about 87% or about 30% of the time, broadly matching IMGT annotations. A later genetic analysis associated a missense DCLRE1C variant with V-gene and J-gene trimming of TCR beta chains, and an independent cohort replicated the association. In a later analysis, several top co-occurrence clusters were reported to appear linked to parvovirus B19, influenza, CMV and Epstein-Barr virus. Immune exposure information for the cohort was limited to CMV serostatus. In this cohort, only TCR beta chains were sequenced, and detectable features were limited by the absence of alpha or paired-chain data. A further reported finding was that TCR beta sequences accurately predicted the HLA-A and HLA-B alleles for most subjects in the first cohort. HLA typing was unavailable for some donors at each locus, so association tests used only the typed subset. The study listed 170 or so TCR beta chains as associated with cytomegalovirus. Some IMGT-functional V segments, including TRBV6-2 and TRBV6-3, could not be distinguished by the 87-base-pair reads and were therefore excluded. In a later analysis, HLA-associated TCR beta chains were found to be more clonally expanded and to have lower generation probabilities than equally common non-associated chains. Correlated functional status among segregating V segments might reflect linkage disequilibrium, but an unknown experimental factor could not be ruled out.

The cohort comprised some 730 healthy bone marrow donors. At the time of sampling, every cohort member was nominally healthy, though immune exposures that went unrecorded were likely present. The donor tested CMV seropositive and was one of the 289 seropositive cohort members. A peripheral blood sample was provided by each donor, and peripheral blood mononuclear cells were used for TCR beta sequencing. Genomic DNA was extracted from the blood cell samples with the Qiagen DNeasy Blood Extraction Kit. The CDR3 covers 11 residues, taking in both the cysteine and the phenylalanine. Only the CDR3 DNA stays, 33 bases, in frame from base 1. Trimming costs V 1 base and J 12 bases, and their ends lie 7 bases apart. CDR1 and CDR2 (SGHAT, FQNNGV) derive from the germline V gene.

Sequenced input: PBMCs. The chain is made from TRBV11-2 and TRBJ2-4; the D gene assignment is ambiguous. The clonotype was recovered from a woman between 25 and 40 years old in good health and CMV-seropositive. This receptor carries the CDR3 CASSLGLSQYF. The bases are TGTGCCAGCAGCTTAGGCCTAAGTCAGTACTTC. Reference TRBV11-2 and TRBJ2-4 proteins supply the regions before and after the CDR3; the full variable domain is: EAGVAQSPRYKIIEKRQSVAFWCNPISGHATLYWYQQILGQGPKLLIQFQNNGVVDDSQLPKDRFSAERLKGVDSTLKIQPAKLEDSAVYLCASSLGLSQYFGAGTRLSVL.